The 11 T cell receptor beta chains below were found in one sample sequenced in a study of breast tumors, draining lymph nodes, adjacent tissues. TCRdb redid the calling of the multiplex PCR reads with MiXCR, one entry per CDR3 protein. Of roughly 260,000 distinct CDR3 sequences in the sample, 30% to 35% are singletons; the top ten hold over 0.95%. Breast cancer patients provided tissue from their axillary draining lymph nodes. Source material: axillary lymph node tissue. All receptors derive from a female donor with breast cancer. Some clones in this sample may be carry-over from other donors' samples.

In its sample, this clonotype was seen many times. V usage is TRBV11-2 and J usage is TRBJ2-3; 14 positions match TRBD2. This CDR3 is 17 amino acids long. Germline V gene data show CDR1 as SGHAT and CDR2 as FQNNGV. The V segment lost 3 bases and the J segment 5 bases; nucleotides outside the gene matches: 7. CDR3 coding DNA: TGTGCCAGCAGCTTCGCGGGACTAGCGGGAGACATAGATACGCAGTATTTT. This translates into CASSFAGLAGDIDTQYF.

This clonotype was observed many times. J is TRBJ2-7 and V is TRBV4-3; D call uncertain. The CDR3 spans 14 residues. Trimming shortened V by 0 bases and J by 1 base, and 7 bases separated the two germline ends. Germline V gene data show CDR1 as LGHNA and CDR2 as YSLEER. In nucleotides, the CDR3 is TGCGCCAGCAGCCAAGATCTTGAGTCCTACGAGCAGTACTTC. It yields the protein CASSQDLESYEQYF.

The chain uses TRBV20-1 and TRBJ2-5; D perhaps matches TRBD1 (7 bases). V was trimmed by 0 bases and J by 3 bases, leaving 20 bases between them. The germline CDR1 and CDR2 sequences are DFQATT and SNEGSKA (reference sequence). The CDR3 runs 17 residues. CDR3 protein: CSARDQAGGMRKETQYF. The DNA for the CDR3 is TGCAGTGCTAGAGATCAGGCAGGGGGGATGCGGAAAGAGACCCAGTACTTC.

The table lists this clonotype with many counts. CDR3 DNA: TGTGCCAGCAAACTGGGGGGACTAGCGGGAGGTAGCTCCTACAATGAGCAGTTCTTC. It yields the protein CASKLGGLAGGSSYNEQFF. The chain uses TRBV2 and TRBJ2-1; 15 positions agree with TRBD2. With V trimmed by 7 bases and J by 0 bases, 10 bases remained unmatched. CDR3 length equals 19 residues. Germline V lookup: CDR1 SNHLY, CDR2 FYNNEI.

This clonotype was found a few times. The CDR3 DNA reads TGCGCCAGCACGGAAGGTGGTGAAGCTTTCTTT. As protein: CASTEGGEAFF. V gene TRBV4-1 combines with J gene TRBJ1-1; the D is unclear. Trimming took off 7 bases at V and 7 bases at J, with 10 bases between the two ends. Germline V lookup: CDR1 MGHRA, CDR2 YSYEKL. The CDR3 has 11 residues.

This clonotype was detected ten times or more. The chain has TRBV5-1 and TRBJ2-7; TRBD2 is a possible D gene (5 bases). Germline CDR1 is SGHRS and CDR2 is YFSETQ. Trimming left V 3 bases short and J 3 bases short, with 16 bases between. CDR3 length: 15 residues. The CDR3 region is CASSSPRSGSYEQYF. CDR3 coding DNA: TGCGCCAGCAGCTCCCCCCGTTCGGGAAGCTACGAGCAGTACTTC.

The sample holds many counts of this clonotype. The chain joins TRBV4-1 to TRBJ1-2; no definite D call. CDR1 is MGHRA and CDR2 is YSYEKL in the germline V gene. V gave up 1 base and J gave up 2 bases, with 8 bases separating them. The CDR3 runs 14 residues. The CDR3 loop reads CASSQVAENYGYTF. As DNA, the CDR3 is TGCGCCAGCAGCCAAGTCGCGGAGAACTATGGCTACACCTTC.

This clonotype occurred a few times. J is TRBJ1-1 and V is TRBV7-6, with 8 bases aligning to TRBD1. The V segment lost 3 bases and the J segment 0 bases; nucleotides outside the gene matches: 6. Per germline, CDR1 SGHVS and CDR2 FNYEAQ. The CDR3 totals 16 residues. CDR3 sequence: CASSFSGGLMNTEAFF. CDR3 in DNA: TGTGCCAGCAGCTTTTCAGGGGGCCTTATGAACACTGAAGCTTTCTTT.

Comments on this clonotype: Since a much larger clone is just one base distant, this may be a read error. This chain uses TRBV12-3 or TRBV12-4 with TRBJ1-1; D unresolved. The CDR3 has 14 residues. The DNA for the CDR3 is TGTGCCAGCGGTTTACCCGGACCCAACACTGAAGCTTTCTTT. Protein: CASGLPGPNTEAFF.

There are a few counts of this clonotype. CDR3 DNA: TGTGCCAGCACTGAGGCGGGCTATGGCTACACCTTC. It codes for CASTEAGYGYTF. This chain joins TRBV2 and TRBJ1-2; D is uncertain. CDR1 SNHLY and CDR2 FYNNEI come from the germline V gene. The CDR3 totals 12 residues. V was shortened by 7 bases and J by 4 bases, with 10 bases between the two germline ends. The full variable domain, in which reference TRBV2 and TRBJ1-2 provide the parts outside the CDR3, is EPEVTQTPSHQVTQMGQEVILRCVPISNHLYFYWYRQILGQKVEFLVSFYNNEISEKSEIFDDQFSVERPDGSNFTLKIRSTKLEDSAMYFCASTEAGYGYTFGSGTRLTVV.

This clonotype appeared a few times. The junction shows a germline mismatch at one end, possibly a read error. The chain combines TRBV6-5 with TRBJ2-2; D gene uncertain. Germline lookup yields CDR1 MNHEY and CDR2 SVGAGI. CDR3 length: 16 residues. Written as DNA, the CDR3 is TGTGCCAGCAGTCACTCGTCATTCTCGAACACCGGGGAGCTGTTTTTT. It specifies CASSHSSFSNTGELFF.